These T cell receptor beta chains were read from a single sample in a study of human T cells and chemical hapten exposure. TCRdb itself ran the RACE reads through MiXCR, one entry per CDR3 protein. The repertoire holds around 74,000 distinct CDR3 sequences, with about 31% as singletons. The sequenced sample was whole blood, obtained in connection with sensitization to the hapten diphenylcyclopropenone (DPC). Source of these receptors: a man aged 35-49 years with alopecia areata. Some clones in this sample may be carry-over from other donors' samples. Each CDR3 is given with its conserved first and last residue. D genes are given only for firm matches. The size of a clone is reported for some rows only, either as once, few or many, or as a class for expanded clones.

d_gene	abundance	v_gene	j_gene	CDR3aa	CDR3nt
NA	few	TRBV12-3/TRBV12-4	TRBJ2-7	CASSPRDSRPPYYEQYF	TGTGCCAGCAGTCCCCGGGACTCCCGACCCCCCTACTACGAGCAGTACTTC
TRBD1	few	TRBV11-2	TRBJ1-4	CASSLAGQYGKLFF	TGTGCCAGCAGCTTAGCGGGACAGTACGGAAAACTGTTTTTT
NA	NA	TRBV12-3/TRBV12-4	TRBJ1-1	CASSHTDHGRQGAFF	TGTGCCAGCAGTCACACCGATCATGGGCGCCAAGGAGCTTTCTTT
NA	NA	TRBV5-4	TRBJ2-1	CASSPDSMDEQFF	TGTGCCAGCAGCCCGGACTCCATGGATGAGCAGTTCTTC
NA	NA	TRBV20-1	TRBJ2-5	CSARWGQETQYF	TGCAGTGCTAGATGGGGTCAAGAGACCCAGTACTTC
NA	NA	TRBV5-1	TRBJ2-3	CASSFRTSTDTQYF	TGCGCCAGCAGCTTCAGGACCTCCACAGATACGCAGTATTTT
TRBD1	NA	TRBV12-3/TRBV12-4	TRBJ1-1	CASRPGGTGSTEAFF	TGTGCCAGCAGACCCGGTGGGACAGGGAGCACTGAAGCTTTCTTT
NA	few	TRBV4-2	TRBJ1-5	CASSQDSDPSNQPQHF	TGTGCCAGCAGCCAAGATTCGGACCCCAGCAATCAGCCCCAGCATTTT
NA	many	TRBV11-2	TRBJ1-6	CASSLNSLNSPLHF	TGTGCCAGCAGCTTGAATTCTCTTAATTCACCCCTCCACTTT
TRBD2	NA	TRBV28	TRBJ2-1	CASSFNPVRSSGRAGEQFF	TGTGCCAGCAGTTTTAACCCGGTTCGTTCTAGCGGGAGGGCCGGTGAGCAGTTCTTC
TRBD1	NA	TRBV4-1	TRBJ2-3	CASSQGTGSTDTQYF	TGCGCCAGCAGCCAAGGGACAGGATCCACAGATACGCAGTATTTT
NA	NA	TRBV9	TRBJ2-1	CASSPFRTYNEQFF	TGTGCCAGCAGCCCCTTTCGGACCTACAATGAGCAGTTCTTC
NA	few	TRBV28	TRBJ2-7	CASCGTVAYEQYF	TGTGCCAGCTGCGGGACAGTAGCCTACGAGCAGTACTTC
TRBD1	NA	TRBV7-9	TRBJ1-1	CASSITQGLGNTETFF	TGTGCCAGCAGCATAACACAGGGGCTGGGGAACACTGAAACTTTCTTT
TRBD1	few	TRBV10-3	TRBJ2-5	CAIGGQGDEETQYF	TGTGCCATCGGAGGACAGGGGGATGAAGAGACCCAGTACTTC
NA	NA	TRBV5-1	TRBJ2-6	CARDWKSGANVLTF	TGCGCCAGGGACTGGAAATCTGGGGCCAACGTCCTGACTTTC